This T cell receptor beta chain was captured in a study of blood T cell repertoires in COVID-19. Across the whole study: Collection of acute and convalescent COVID-19 samples took place in the United States, Italy and Spain. From T cells, B-cell-depleted T cells, or PBMCs came the material, which was cDNA or gDNA.

Per the original methods: Amplification with reference gene primers provided the estimates of nucleated cell counts. Libraries were prepared by immunoSEQ multiplex PCR; TCRdb keeps only in-frame clonotypes and omits some of them. D and trimming come from the DNA, and the V and J calls and clone size come from that table. The sample includes some 120,000 clones, more than 75% of them seen just once. The CDR3 runs 15 residues. Germline CDR1 SGHTA, CDR2 FQGNSA. V lost 1 base and J lost 6, with 15 bases in between. V is TRBV7-2 and J is TRBJ1-2, with a possible D match to TRBD1 (6 bases). This TCR derives from a woman in her forties or fifties with acute or convalescent COVID-19. The source material was peripheral blood. CDR3 DNA sequence: TGTGCCAGCAGCTTAGAAGTCTACAGGGATGATGGCTACACCTTC. This gives the protein CASSLEVYRDDGYTF.